A selection of T cell receptor beta chains follows, all from one sample in a study of T-cell memory formation after mild COVID-19. Via MiXCR, TCRdb re-called the 5' RACE reads, giving one row per CDR3 protein. The repertoire has about 470,000 distinct CDR3 sequences, roughly 18% of them found once; the top ten carry 10% to 15%. Sequenced material: PBMCs or a T cell subset sorted from them (not recorded which). The receptors were gathered from an adult woman who had mild COVID-19 (a few samples of this study predate the infection). Cell type and time point are not known. Both conserved end residues are part of each CDR3. The D gene is left open where the match is weak. Size is omitted from some rows. Given values are once, few, many or a class for expanded clones.

J gene: TRBJ2-1; clone size: -; V gene: TRBV5-1; D gene: TRBD2; CDR3 protein: CASSLPRTSGNYNEQLF; CDR3 DNA: TGCGCCAGCAGCTTGCCCCGGACTAGCGGGAACTACAATGAGCAGTTATTC
J gene: TRBJ1-5; clone size: -; V gene: TRBV11-2; D gene: -; CDR3 protein: CASSLGTARNQPQHF; CDR3 DNA: TGTGCCAGCAGCTTAGGGACGGCCCGTAATCAGCCCCAGCATTTT
J gene: TRBJ2-4; clone size: many; V gene: TRBV5-6; D gene: -; CDR3 protein: CASSSYKAKNIQYF; CDR3 DNA: TGTGCCAGCAGCTCGTACAAGGCCAAAAACATTCAGTACTTC
J gene: TRBJ1-1; clone size: few; V gene: TRBV18; D gene: -; CDR3 protein: CASSPNPGPAVVRHEAFF; CDR3 DNA: TGTGCCAGCTCACCTAACCCGGGACCGGCGGTAGTTCGCCATGAAGCTTTCTTT
J gene: TRBJ2-3; clone size: few; V gene: TRBV7-2; D gene: -; CDR3 protein: CASSLGQTEGDTQYF; CDR3 DNA: TGTGCCAGCAGCTTAGGACAGACCGAGGGAGATACGCAGTATTTT
J gene: TRBJ2-3; clone size: few; V gene: TRBV4-1; D gene: TRBD1; CDR3 protein: CASRPAGQGSLATDTQYF; CDR3 DNA: TGCGCCAGCAGACCAGCGGGACAGGGTAGCCTCGCCACAGATACGCAGTATTTT
J gene: TRBJ1-1; clone size: once; V gene: TRBV30; D gene: -; CDR3 protein: CAWSVLGRANTEAFF; CDR3 DNA: TGTGCCTGGAGTGTACTGGGTCGAGCCAACACTGAAGCTTTCTTT
J gene: TRBJ2-1; clone size: many; V gene: TRBV6-6; D gene: -; CDR3 protein: CASTIAASGNEQFF; CDR3 DNA: TGTGCCAGCACAATAGCGGCCTCAGGGAATGAGCAGTTCTTC
J gene: TRBJ2-3; clone size: many; V gene: TRBV12-3/TRBV12-4; D gene: -; CDR3 protein: CASSLGSQGDTQYF; CDR3 DNA: TGTGCCAGCAGTCTGGGGAGCCAAGGCGATACGCAGTATTTT
J gene: TRBJ2-1; clone size: once; V gene: TRBV5-1; D gene: TRBD2; CDR3 protein: CASSLLAGVNNEQFF; CDR3 DNA: TGCGCCAGCAGCTTACTAGCGGGGGTTAACAATGAGCAGTTCTTC
J gene: TRBJ2-5; clone size: many; V gene: TRBV2; D gene: TRBD1; CDR3 protein: CASSDRMLETGKKETQYF; CDR3 DNA: TGTGCCAGCAGTGACCGGATGCTTGAGACAGGGAAAAAAGAGACCCAGTACTTC
J gene: TRBJ1-2; clone size: -; V gene: TRBV12-3/TRBV12-4; D gene: TRBD1; CDR3 protein: CASSSPGFQGDYGYTF; CDR3 DNA: TGTGCCAGCAGTTCCCCCGGCTTCCAGGGGGACTATGGCTACACCTTC
J gene: TRBJ1-3; clone size: few; V gene: TRBV10-3; D gene: TRBD1; CDR3 protein: CAIRRQGQSGNTIYF; CDR3 DNA: TGTGCCATCAGAAGACAGGGGCAATCTGGAAACACCATATATTTT
J gene: TRBJ2-7; clone size: few; V gene: TRBV19; D gene: -; CDR3 protein: CASSAPARGSYEQYF; CDR3 DNA: TGTGCCAGTAGTGCTCCCGCCCGGGGCTCCTACGAGCAGTACTTC
J gene: TRBJ2-7; clone size: few; V gene: TRBV12-3/TRBV12-4; D gene: -; CDR3 protein: CASSFQVFSYEQYF; CDR3 DNA: TGTGCCAGCAGTTTCCAGGTTTTCTCCTACGAGCAGTACTTC
J gene: TRBJ1-1; clone size: few; V gene: TRBV14; D gene: -; CDR3 protein: CASSQIRGGWWTEAFF; CDR3 DNA: TGTGCCAGCAGCCAAATTCGGGGGGGGTGGTGGACTGAAGCTTTCTTT
J gene: TRBJ1-1; clone size: -; V gene: TRBV20-1; D gene: -; CDR3 protein: CSASPRANTEAFF; CDR3 DNA: TGCAGTGCTAGTCCCCGTGCCAACACTGAAGCTTTCTTT
J gene: TRBJ1-5; clone size: -; V gene: TRBV7-2; D gene: -; CDR3 protein: CASSSRQFSNQPQHF; CDR3 DNA: TGTGCCAGCAGCTCGAGACAGTTTAGCAATCAGCCCCAGCATTTT
J gene: TRBJ1-5; clone size: few; V gene: TRBV18; D gene: -; CDR3 protein: CASSPNRAGQPQHF; CDR3 DNA: TGTGCCAGCTCACCAAACAGGGCAGGTCAGCCCCAGCATTTT
J gene: TRBJ2-1; clone size: -; V gene: TRBV7-3; D gene: -; CDR3 protein: CASSLSGLDNEQFF; CDR3 DNA: TGTGCCAGCAGCTTATCCGGCCTCGACAATGAGCAGTTCTTC
J gene: TRBJ1-5; clone size: -; V gene: TRBV2; D gene: TRBD1; CDR3 protein: CASSRDRGRQPQHF; CDR3 DNA: TGTGCCAGCAGTAGGGACAGGGGACGGCAGCCCCAGCATTTT
J gene: TRBJ2-7; clone size: -; V gene: TRBV25-1; D gene: TRBD2; CDR3 protein: CASRGAASYEQYF; CDR3 DNA: TGTGCCTCGCGGGGGGCTGCCTCCTACGAGCAGTACTTC
J gene: TRBJ2-1; clone size: once; V gene: TRBV11-1; D gene: TRBD2; CDR3 protein: CASRWGGTYNEQFF; CDR3 DNA: TGTGCCAGCAGGTGGGGGGGGACCTACAATGAGCAGTTCTTC
J gene: TRBJ2-7; clone size: few; V gene: TRBV9; D gene: -; CDR3 protein: CASSVDAGSPYEQYF; CDR3 DNA: TGTGCCAGCAGCGTAGATGCAGGTTCCCCCTACGAGCAGTACTTC
J gene: TRBJ1-5; clone size: -; V gene: TRBV27; D gene: -; CDR3 protein: CASSLQGDQPQHF; CDR3 DNA: TGTGCCAGCAGTTTACAGGGAGATCAGCCCCAGCATTTT
J gene: TRBJ2-1; clone size: -; V gene: TRBV19; D gene: TRBD1; CDR3 protein: CASSARDRGNEQFF; CDR3 DNA: TGTGCCAGTAGTGCCCGGGACAGGGGGAATGAGCAGTTCTTC
J gene: TRBJ2-2; clone size: once; V gene: TRBV24-1; D gene: TRBD2; CDR3 protein: CATSSPGSGGTGELFF; CDR3 DNA: TGTGCCACCAGCTCCCCCGGTAGCGGGGGCACCGGGGAGCTGTTTTTT
J gene: TRBJ1-1; clone size: -; V gene: TRBV20-1; D gene: -; CDR3 protein: CSARKLEWNTEAFF; CDR3 DNA: TGCAGTGCTAGAAAGTTGGAGTGGAACACTGAAGCTTTCTTT
J gene: TRBJ2-5; clone size: few; V gene: TRBV5-1; D gene: -; CDR3 protein: CASSPTVQVQETQYF; CDR3 DNA: TGCGCCAGCAGCCCGACGGTTCAGGTCCAAGAGACCCAGTACTTC
J gene: TRBJ2-1; clone size: few; V gene: TRBV19; D gene: TRBD2; CDR3 protein: CASSIWLAASYNEQFF; CDR3 DNA: TGTGCCAGTAGTATTTGGCTAGCGGCGTCTTACAATGAGCAGTTCTTC
J gene: TRBJ2-1; clone size: many; V gene: TRBV12-3/TRBV12-4; D gene: -; CDR3 protein: CASSGTGSYNEQFF; CDR3 DNA: TGTGCCAGCAGTGGAACCGGCTCCTACAATGAGCAGTTCTTC
J gene: TRBJ2-7; clone size: -; V gene: TRBV7-2; D gene: -; CDR3 protein: CASSLLTGASKGQYF; CDR3 DNA: TGTGCCAGCAGCTTATTGACGGGAGCCTCTAAAGGGCAGTACTTC
J gene: TRBJ1-1; clone size: few; V gene: TRBV18; D gene: -; CDR3 protein: CASSPLEMDRTQNTEAFF; CDR3 DNA: TGTGCCAGCTCACCACTCGAAATGGATAGGACCCAGAACACTGAAGCTTTCTTT
J gene: TRBJ1-1; clone size: few; V gene: TRBV6-4; D gene: TRBD1; CDR3 protein: CASSDGTGGTEAFF; CDR3 DNA: TGTGCCAGCAGTGACGGGACAGGGGGCACTGAAGCTTTCTTT
J gene: TRBJ1-2; clone size: -; V gene: TRBV20-1; D gene: TRBD1; CDR3 protein: CSERGTGNYGYTF; CDR3 DNA: TGCAGTGAACGAGGGACAGGAAATTATGGCTACACCTTC
J gene: TRBJ2-3; clone size: few; V gene: TRBV25-1; D gene: -; CDR3 protein: CASSEWGANSLTDTQYF; CDR3 DNA: TGTGCCAGCAGTGAATGGGGGGCCAATTCCCTAACAGATACGCAGTATTTT
J gene: TRBJ1-2; clone size: few; V gene: TRBV5-1; D gene: -; CDR3 protein: CASSLDVRANYGYTF; CDR3 DNA: TGCGCCAGCAGCTTGGATGTCAGGGCTAACTATGGCTACACCTTC
J gene: TRBJ2-2; clone size: few; V gene: TRBV20-1; D gene: -; CDR3 protein: CSARVMVSGELFF; CDR3 DNA: TGCAGTGCTAGAGTAATGGTTTCCGGGGAGCTGTTTTTT
J gene: TRBJ2-7; clone size: -; V gene: TRBV29-1; D gene: TRBD2; CDR3 protein: CSVVTPNPSGIDYEQYF; CDR3 DNA: TGCAGCGTGGTCACTCCAAATCCTAGCGGGATAGACTACGAGCAGTACTTC
J gene: TRBJ2-3; clone size: many; V gene: TRBV12-3/TRBV12-4; D gene: TRBD2; CDR3 protein: CASTRSGAPSWDTQYF; CDR3 DNA: TGTGCCAGCACGCGTAGCGGGGCTCCGAGTTGGGATACGCAGTATTTT
J gene: TRBJ2-7; clone size: few; V gene: TRBV6-2/TRBV6-3; D gene: -; CDR3 protein: CASSYSTVAYEQYF; CDR3 DNA: TGTGCCAGCAGTTACTCCACAGTAGCCTACGAGCAGTACTTC
J gene: TRBJ1-2; clone size: many; V gene: TRBV27; D gene: TRBD1; CDR3 protein: CASSTGQGWGYTF; CDR3 DNA: TGTGCCAGCAGCACCGGACAGGGCTGGGGCTACACCTTC
J gene: TRBJ1-3; clone size: -; V gene: TRBV7-8; D gene: TRBD1; CDR3 protein: CASSPRGTGGNTIYF; CDR3 DNA: TGTGCCAGCAGCCCAAGGGGGACAGGCGGAAACACCATATATTTT
J gene: TRBJ2-5; clone size: many; V gene: TRBV5-1; D gene: -; CDR3 protein: CASRGQETQYF; CDR3 DNA: TGCGCCAGCAGGGGGCAAGAGACCCAGTACTTC
J gene: TRBJ2-2; clone size: many; V gene: TRBV5-1; D gene: TRBD2; CDR3 protein: CASSPTSGIVGELFF; CDR3 DNA: TGCGCCAGCAGCCCAACTAGCGGGATCGTCGGGGAGCTGTTTTTT
J gene: TRBJ2-3; clone size: few; V gene: TRBV7-3; D gene: -; CDR3 protein: CASSGGATTDTQYF; CDR3 DNA: TGTGCCAGCAGCGGGGGGGCCACGACAGATACGCAGTATTTT
J gene: TRBJ2-5; clone size: few; V gene: TRBV7-2; D gene: TRBD2; CDR3 protein: CASSLRGGPSETQYF; CDR3 DNA: TGTGCCAGCAGCTTACGGGGGGGGCCCTCGGAGACCCAGTACTTC
J gene: TRBJ2-7; clone size: -; V gene: TRBV6-6; D gene: TRBD2; CDR3 protein: CASSYNPGLAGVGEQYF; CDR3 DNA: TGTGCCAGCAGTTACAACCCGGGACTAGCGGGAGTAGGCGAGCAGTACTTC